This T cell receptor (beta chain) was recorded in a study of blood T cell repertoires in COVID-19. Looking at the study overall: Some COVID-19 samples were acute and others convalescent; all came from the United States, Italy and Spain. PBMCs, B-cell-depleted T cells, or T cells were the source of the cDNA or gDNA that made up the material.

The CDR3 runs to 15 residues. Germline CDR1 GTSNPN, CDR2 SVGIG (reference sequence). Losses at the gene ends were 5 bases for V and 4 bases for J; bases not matched to a gene: 10. Authors' methods: Nucleated cell number was recorded as an estimate derived from reference gene primer amplification. Assay: immunoSEQ multiplex PCR; the TCRdb copy retains only in-frame clones and omits some. V and J calls plus clone size are reproduced from that table; the DNA served to infer D and trimming. In the table there are around 190,000 clones, roughly 90% of which are singletons. The material sequenced was peripheral blood. This chain joins TRBV30 and TRBJ2-3; TRBD2 matches at 9 bases. This clonotype was sampled from a man aged 18 to 35 with active or convalescent COVID-19. The CDR3 nucleotides are TGTGCCTGGGGTAACATAGCGGGAGCCTCAGATACGCAGTATTTT. Encoded protein: CAWGNIAGASDTQYF.